The 24 T cell receptor beta chains listed next were all sequenced from one sample in a study of blood T cell repertoires in COVID-19 (dated by TCRdb to about 2020). Library preparation was by the immunoSEQ multiplex PCR assay. TCRdb limited this immuneACCESS table to in-frame rearrangements with V and J called. A share of clones is missing; checked studies link under half to unresolved V genes, and the rest is unexplained. The sample table contains some 90,000 clones; only one count was recorded for about nine tenths of them. About 3.9% of the sample comes from the top ten. Material: peripheral blood. These receptors were taken from a woman in her forties or fifties in a cohort sampled during active COVID-19.

The chain is built from TRBV24-1 and TRBJ2-1; a possible D gene is TRBD2 (7 bases). The germline gives CDR1 KGHDR, CDR2 SFDVKD. V gave up 9 bases and J gave up 6 bases, with 17 bases separating them. This CDR3 is 14 amino acids long. CDR3 loop: CATEGRGAINEQFF. Here the CDR3 DNA reads TGTGCCACCGAGGGCCGGGGGGCCATCAATGAGCAGTTCTTC.

The rearrangement links TRBV24-1 to TRBJ2-1; D is uncertain. The V gene's germline CDR1 is KGHDR and CDR2 SFDVKD. The V gene lost 5 bases and the J gene lost 6 bases, with 7 bases spanning the gap. The CDR3 has 12 amino acids. The CDR3 DNA follows: TGTGCCACCAGTGGCGTGTCCAATGAGCAGTTCTTC. This encodes CATSGVSNEQFF.

CDR3 amino acids: CASSLGNSAGIDTQYF. CDR3 bases: TGCGCCAGCAGCTTGGGGAATTCCGCGGGGATAGATACGCAGTATTTT. This rearrangement joins TRBV5-1 to TRBJ2-3; the D gene is possibly TRBD2 (6 bases). The CDR3 is 16 residues long. Deletions cut 0 bases from V and 5 bases from J, with 16 bases between. Per germline, CDR1 SGHRS and CDR2 YFSETQ.

This chain links TRBV12-3 or TRBV12-4 with TRBJ2-1; TRBD1 is a possible D gene (5 bases). V gave up 7 bases and J gave up 0 bases, with 7 bases separating them. The CDR3 is 13 amino acids. The chain's CDR3 is CASTRDSYNEQFF. CDR3 sequence (DNA): TGTGCCAGCACCAGGGACTCCTACAATGAGCAGTTCTTC.

The V gene is TRBV3-1 (or the pseudogene TRBV3-2), the J gene TRBJ2-7; TRBD2 matches at 7 bases. V shed 4 bases, J shed 12 bases, and the junction held 6 bases outside the gene matches. Germline V lookup: CDR1 LGHDT, CDR2 YNNKEL (reference sequence). The CDR3 runs 11 residues. The CDR3 DNA reads TGTGCCAGCAGCCTAAGCGGGGCTCCGTACTTC. Its translation is CASSLSGAPYF.

The chain employs TRBV2 and TRBJ2-2; 11 bases map to TRBD1. The junction had 5 bases not matched to a gene; V was cut back by 4 bases and J by 7 bases. The CDR3 sequence is 15 residues long. The germline CDR1 and CDR2 sequences are SNHLY and FYNNEI. The CDR3 coding sequence is TGTGCCAGCAGTGGGGACAGGGGGAACCACGGGGAGCTGTTTTTT. Its translation: CASSGDRGNHGELFF.

This clone was detected once. The genes are TRBV20-1 and TRBJ2-3; tentative D call: TRBD2 (6 bases). V was pared by 6 bases and J by 5 bases, with 21 bases between. The CDR3 has 15 amino acids. CDR1 is DFQATT and CDR2 is SNEGSKA in the germline V gene (reference sequence). The CDR3 is CSASRRRDRGDTQYF. CDR3 nucleotide sequence: TGCAGTGCCAGTAGAAGGCGGGACCGGGGAGATACGCAGTATTTT.

The rearrangement uses TRBV7-9 and TRBJ1-2; 7 positions match TRBD1. Trimming cost V 0 bases and J 8 bases; bases outside gene matches: 15. Germline assignment: CDR1 SEHNR and CDR2 FQNEAQ (reference sequence). The CDR3 is made up of 17 amino acids. CDR3 region: CASSLAGGALTIRGYTF. The CDR3 bases are TGTGCCAGCAGCTTAGCAGGGGGCGCGTTAACCATTAGGGGCTACACCTTC.

This sequence joins TRBV6-2 or TRBV6-3 and TRBJ2-1; no reliable D call. Germline CDR1 is MNHEY and CDR2 is SVGEGT. The ends were cut back, 5 bases at V and 4 bases at J, with 3 bases in the middle. The CDR3 consists of 11 residues. The CDR3 loop is CASSQYNEQFF. The CDR3 bases are TGTGCCAGCAGTCAATACAATGAGCAGTTCTTC.

The rearrangement uses TRBV5-1 and TRBJ2-1, with a weak D call TRBD1 (6 bases). The germline gives CDR1 SGHRS, CDR2 YFSETQ. Trimming took 4 bases from V and 4 from J, leaving 9 bases between them. The CDR3 has 13 residues. The CDR3 here is CASSPGQYNEQFF. In nucleotides, the CDR3 is TGCGCCAGCAGCCCTGGACAGTACAATGAGCAGTTCTTC.

The chain uses TRBV4-1 and TRBJ2-2; weak D call: TRBD1 (5 bases). V lost 1 base to trimming and J lost 3 bases, with 9 bases between them. This CDR3 is built from 15 residues. Germline V lookup: CDR1 MGHRA, CDR2 YSYEKL. For the CDR3, the DNA is TGCGCCAGCAGCCAAGTACAGGCCGACACCGGGGAGCTGTTTTTT. This codes for CASSQVQADTGELFF.

The chain is built from TRBV18 and TRBJ1-2, with D perhaps matching TRBD1 (6 bases). Trimming left V 6 bases short and J 4 bases short, with 18 bases between. This CDR3 has 15 amino acids. CDR1 and CDR2 (germline): KGHSH, LQKENI. The CDR3 here is CASSAPGQGFYGYTF. CDR3 bases: TGTGCCAGCTCGGCGCCGGGACAAGGTTTCTATGGCTACACCTTC.

The count of this clone is one. This sequence joins TRBV5-1 and TRBJ2-3, with 13 bases identical to TRBD2. This CDR3 spans 17 amino acids. The ends lost 4 bases at V and 2 bases at J; junction bases unmatched: 7. The V gene's germline CDR1 is SGHRS and CDR2 YFSETQ. Written as DNA, the CDR3 is TGCGCCAGCAGCCCGACTAGCGGGGGGCCCGACACAGATACGCAGTATTTT. It specifies CASSPTSGGPDTDTQYF.

The chain links TRBV2 to TRBJ2-5; D may be TRBD1 (6 bases). The germline gives CDR1 SNHLY, CDR2 FYNNEI. The germline V and J ends were trimmed by 7 bases and 5 bases, with 20 bases remaining between them. The CDR3 contains 15 residues. The DNA of the CDR3 is TGTGCCAGCATAACTCAGGGGACCCGAGGGGAGACCCAGTACTTC. Protein: CASITQGTRGETQYF.

V usage is TRBV7-9 and J usage is TRBJ2-5, with TRBD2 identical over 8 bases. Germline V lookup: CDR1 SEHNR, CDR2 FQNEAQ (reference sequence). This CDR3 has 16 residues. J was trimmed by 1 base and V by 1 base; bases with no gene match: 5. DNA of the CDR3: TGTGCCAGCAGCTTAGGCGGGGGGCCGCTCCAAGAGACCCAGTACTTC. It specifies CASSLGGGPLQETQYF.

This sequence joins TRBV9 and TRBJ2-7; D not certain. Germline V gene sequence: CDR1 SGDLS, CDR2 YYNGEE. The CDR3 length is 14 residues. V was clipped by 0 bases and J by 0 bases, with 7 bases between them. The CDR3 DNA is TGTGCCAGCAGCGTAGGACTTAGCTCCTACGAGCAGTACTTC. Protein sequence: CASSVGLSSYEQYF.

V usage is TRBV5-1 and J usage is TRBJ2-3; the match to TRBD2 covers 9 bases. CDR3 length equals 15 residues. Unmatched junction bases numbered 3, after V lost 0 bases and J lost 4 bases. Germline V gene data show CDR1 as SGHRS and CDR2 as YFSETQ. The CDR3 protein is CASSLGRGGPDTQYF. CDR3 in DNA: TGCGCCAGCAGCTTGGGGCGGGGGGGCCCAGATACGCAGTATTTT. The entire variable domain, with the rest obtained from reference TRBV5-1 and TRBJ2-3, is as follows: KAGVTQTPRYLIKTRGQQVTLSCSPISGHRSVSWYQQTPGQGLQFLFEYFSETQRNKGNFPGRFSGRQFSNSRSEMNVSTLELGDSALYLCASSLGRGGPDTQYFGPGTRLTVL.

This clone appeared once. The chain has TRBV5-6 and TRBJ1-1; D might be TRBD1 (5 bases). This CDR3 region has 15 residues. Germline-derived CDR1 and CDR2 are SGHDT and YYEEEE. V was trimmed by 2 bases and J by 1 base, leaving 12 bases between them. Here the CDR3 reads CASSFGPTENTEAFF. The DNA for the CDR3 is TGTGCCAGCAGCTTTGGACCGACAGAGAACACTGAAGCTTTCTTT.

The chain couples TRBV6-5 to TRBJ2-3; D gene uncertain. The V gene lost 6 bases and the J gene lost 0 bases, with 10 bases spanning the gap. Germline assignment: CDR1 MNHEY and CDR2 SVGAGI. This CDR3 is built from 14 residues. The CDR3 is CASRKQASTDTQYF. The CDR3 DNA is TGTGCCAGCAGGAAGCAGGCAAGCACAGATACGCAGTATTTT.

This sequence joins TRBV9 and TRBJ2-1; 10 bases agree with TRBD2. Germline values: CDR1 SGDLS, CDR2 YYNGEE. V lost 0 bases to trimming and J lost 6 bases; unmatched junction nucleotides: 6. This CDR3 comprises 16 residues. CDR3 loop: CASSVGPAGGGNEQFF. In DNA, the CDR3 is TGTGCCAGCAGCGTAGGCCCAGCGGGAGGGGGCAATGAGCAGTTCTTC. Drawing the rest from reference TRBV9 and TRBJ2-1, the complete variable domain is DSGVTQTPKHLITATGQRVTLRCSPRSGDLSVYWYQQSLDQGLQFLIQYYNGEERAKGNILERFSAQQFPDLHSELNLSSLELGDSALYFCASSVGPAGGGNEQFFGPGTRLTVL.

The chain carries TRBV4-1 and TRBJ2-3; D may be TRBD2 (6 bases). Trimming shortened V by 1 base and J by 2 bases, and 10 bases separated the two germline ends. The CDR3 is 15 residues long. Germline V gene lookup returns CDR1 MGHRA and CDR2 YSYEKL. As DNA, the CDR3 is TGCGCCAGCAGCCAAGGCGGGAAAGACACAGATACGCAGTATTTT. Protein: CASSQGGKDTDTQYF.

The rearrangement uses TRBV6-6 and TRBJ2-2, with a possible D match to TRBD1 (6 bases). With 6 bases removed from V and 1 base from J, the gap between germline ends came to 9 bases. The germline gives CDR1 MNHNY, CDR2 SVGAGI (reference sequence). The CDR3 extends over 14 amino acids. This chain's CDR3 is CASRGHLNTGELFF. CDR3 DNA sequence: TGTGCCAGCAGGGGACACCTGAACACCGGGGAGCTGTTTTTT.

The count of this clone is one. The chain uses TRBV15 and TRBJ1-4; D is uncertain. This CDR3 contains 15 residues. V dropped 2 bases and J dropped 5 bases, with 12 bases sitting between them. The V gene's germline CDR1 is LNHNV and CDR2 YYDKDF (reference sequence). In DNA form, the CDR3 reads TGTGCCACCAGCAGACCCCCCGGGTGGAATGAAAAACTGTTTTTT. It specifies CATSRPPGWNEKLFF.

CDR3 nucleotide sequence: TGTGCCAGCAGCTCCCGGGGGGGGGATCAGCCCCAGCATTTT. It encodes CASSSRGGDQPQHF. The V and J genes are TRBV5-6 and TRBJ1-5; weak D call: TRBD1 (5 bases). Looked up from germline, CDR1 is SGHDT and CDR2 is YYEEEE. This CDR3 has 14 residues. Trimming took off 3 bases at V and 5 bases at J, with 12 bases between the two ends.